This T cell receptor (beta chain) comes out of a study of T cell repertoires in cytomegalovirus infection. Across the whole study: CMV epitopes that were recently identified and HLA-C-restricted were used alongside well-studied HLA-B-restricted ones. A matching HLA type, together with CMV infection, was signaled by public TCR beta signatures. Study observations and caveats: Based on cumulative public TCR beta family frequency, carriers of CMV plus the relevant HLA were identified. Within the response measured ex vivo, HLA-C-restricted CMV-specific TCR beta clonotypes were dominant.

Details on this clonotype: Its antigen is unknown.

Looked up from germline, CDR1 is MNHEY and CDR2 is SMNVEV (reference sequence). The V and J ends lost 8 bases and 3 bases, in that order; junction bases with no gene match: 7. CDR3 length: 14 amino acids. TCRdb re-called the reads through MiXCR, storing one row per CDR3 protein. The sample yields some 310,000 distinct CDR3 sequences, 20% to 25% seen once. The specimen comprised cultured PBMCs, sampled from culture after CMV antigen stimulation. The receptor was derived from a human donor in good health (CMV status not recorded). Some clones in this sample may be carry-over from other donors' samples. The chain employs TRBV27 and TRBJ2-7; 10 positions agree with TRBD1. CDR3 nucleotides: TGTGCCAGCCGTCCGGGGGACAGGGGCTACGAGCAGTACTTC. Translated: CASRPGDRGYEQYF.